The 24 T cell receptor beta chains listed next were all sequenced from one sample in a study of shared clonotypes between healthy human individuals. Libraries were prepared by immunoSEQ multiplex PCR; TCRdb keeps only in-frame clonotypes and omits some of them. The sample holds millions of clones, roughly 95% seen once. The sequenced material came from naive CD4+ T cells sorted from blood. Noted subset: CD45RA+ positively selected. These receptors all come from a man aged 18 to 30 in good health.

This rearrangement joins TRBV5-1 to TRBJ2-7, with 7 bases lining up with TRBD1. The CDR3 runs to 13 residues. Germline V gene lookup returns CDR1 SGHRS and CDR2 YFSETQ. V shed 3 bases and J 7 bases; nucleotides not matched to a gene: 7. CDR3 nucleotides: TGCGCCAGCAGCTCCCTGACAGGGCGGGAGCAGTACTTC. Translation: CASSSLTGREQYF.

V is TRBV14 and J is TRBJ2-3, with 8 bases that match TRBD1. Germline V lookup: CDR1 SGHDN, CDR2 FVKESK. The junction had 10 bases not matched to a gene; V was cut back by 2 bases and J by 6 bases. This CDR3 has 16 amino acids. The CDR3: CASSQFPGGPEDTQYF. The DNA of the CDR3 is TGTGCCAGCAGCCAATTCCCAGGGGGCCCGGAGGATACGCAGTATTTT.

This chain joins TRBV7-3 and TRBJ2-3, with 9 bases matching TRBD1. Germline CDR1 and CDR2: SGHTA and FQGTGA. After removal of 2 bases from V and 6 bases from J, the junction contained 9 bases not matched to a gene. The CDR3 runs 16 residues. In DNA form, the CDR3 reads TGTGCCAGCAGCTTATATACAGGGGGCAAATCGGATACGCAGTATTTT. It yields the protein CASSLYTGGKSDTQYF.

CDR3 coding DNA: TGTGCCAGCAGCTTATATGGGCCGAATGAGCAGTTCTTC. Residues: CASSLYGPNEQFF. The J gene is TRBJ2-1, the V gene TRBV7-2; D uncertain. V shed 2 bases and J shed 7 bases, with 9 bases lying between them. Germline loops: CDR1 SGHTA, CDR2 FQGNSA. The CDR3 has 13 amino acids.

The rearrangement links TRBV6-5 to TRBJ2-1; D assignment may be TRBD1 or TRBD2 (5 bases each). V was clipped by 5 bases and J by 5 bases, with 10 bases between them. The CDR3 totals 13 residues. The V gene's germline CDR1 is MNHEY and CDR2 SVGAGI. Written as DNA, the CDR3 is TGTGCCAGCAGTCCCGGGACGAACAATGAGCAGTTCTTC. It is translated as CASSPGTNNEQFF.

The chain links TRBV28 to TRBJ1-2; D gene ambiguous. The CDR3 sequence is 15 residues long. CDR1 is MDHEN, CDR2 SYDVKM, per germline. Trimming removed 1 base at V and 0 bases at J, with 9 bases between. As DNA, the CDR3 is TGTGCCAGCAGTTTATTAACACCAGCTAACTATGGCTACACCTTC. Residues: CASSLLTPANYGYTF.

J is TRBJ1-2 and V is TRBV6-6, with D possibly matching TRBD1 (5 bases). V shed 4 bases and J shed 1 base, with 16 bases lying between them. The CDR3 runs to 16 residues. Germline CDR1 and CDR2: MNHNY and SVGAGI (reference sequence). The CDR3 region has the DNA TGTGCCAGCAGTTCCGGGCGGGGGGATCGTAACTATGGCTACACCTTC. Its translation: CASSSGRGDRNYGYTF.

The J gene is TRBJ2-7, the V gene TRBV28; tentatively, D is TRBD1 or TRBD2 (5 bases each). Germline CDR1 and CDR2: MDHEN and SYDVKM. Trimming stripped 7 bases from V and 3 bases from J, with 16 bases between. The CDR3 spans 14 residues. Written as DNA, the CDR3 is TGTGCCAGCACCACACCGGGACGGATCTACGAGCAGTACTTC. Its translation is CASTTPGRIYEQYF.

The chain recombines TRBV5-6 with TRBJ1-2; D is uncertain. Trimming took 0 bases from V and 3 from J, leaving 9 bases between them. Germline V gene data show CDR1 as SGHDT and CDR2 as YYEEEE. The CDR3 is 14 residues long. The CDR3 DNA reads as TGTGCCAGCAGCTTGGCAGGCTGGGACTATGGCTACACCTTC. Translation: CASSLAGWDYGYTF.

The genes are TRBV6-1 and TRBJ2-2; 7 bases are shared with TRBD1. CDR1 and CDR2 (germline): MNHNS, SASEGT. The ends lost 4 bases at V and 6 bases at J; junction bases unmatched: 2. This CDR3 region has 13 residues. This CDR3 is CASSAQGAGELFF. The CDR3 DNA reads TGTGCCAGCAGTGCCCAGGGGGCCGGGGAGCTGTTTTTT.

The genes are TRBV4-1 and TRBJ2-1; no reliable D call. The CDR3 has 14 residues. CDR1 and CDR2 (germline): MGHRA, YSYEKL. Trimming took 2 bases from V and 8 from J, leaving 13 bases between them. The CDR3 bases are TGCGCCAGCAGCCAACCTTGGGGAACCTATGAGCAGTTCTTC. Translation: CASSQPWGTYEQFF.

This chain links TRBV7-3 with TRBJ2-3; D is unclear. Looked up from germline, CDR1 is SGHTA and CDR2 is FQGTGA. Deletions cut 2 bases from V and 0 bases from J, with 9 bases between. This CDR3 is built from 15 residues. DNA for the CDR3: TGTGCCAGCAGCTTAGGTCGGTCTAGCACAGATACGCAGTATTTT. Translating gives CASSLGRSSTDTQYF. Based on the CDR3 plus reference TRBV7-3 and TRBJ2-3, the full variable domain is GAGVSQTPSNKVTEKGKYVELRCDPISGHTALYWYRQSLGQGPEFLIYFQGTGAADDSGLPNDRFFAVRPEGSVSTLKIQRTERGDSAVYLCASSLGRSSTDTQYFGPGTRLTVL.

The chain carries TRBV11-2 and TRBJ2-7; D is unresolved. The germline V gene has CDR1 SGHAT and CDR2 FQNNGV. V lost 3 bases and J lost 6, with 12 bases in between. The CDR3 loop spans 13 amino acids. The CDR3 DNA reads TGTGCCAGCAGCTTTCAGGACGGTGGCGAGCAGTACTTC. Residues: CASSFQDGGEQYF.

As DNA, the CDR3 is TGTGCCAGCAGTGGGGGGGACTCTGGAAACACCATATATTTT. Translated, it gives CASSGGDSGNTIYF. The chain carries TRBV6-1 and TRBJ1-3, with D tentatively TRBD1 (5 bases). Trimming removed 4 bases at V and 0 bases at J, with 7 bases between. Germline V CDR1 and CDR2: MNHNS, SASEGT. There are 14 residues in the CDR3.

The J gene is TRBJ1-6, the V gene TRBV4-1, with D tentatively TRBD1 (6 bases). This CDR3 contains 18 residues. V shed 4 bases and J shed 7 bases, with 23 bases lying between them. The V gene's germline CDR1 is MGHRA and CDR2 YSYEKL. The CDR3 spells CASSRDDTQGWRNSPLHF. Here the CDR3 DNA reads TGCGCCAGCAGCCGCGACGACACCCAGGGGTGGCGGAATTCACCCCTCCACTTT.

This clone was observed a few times. The J gene is TRBJ1-6, the V gene TRBV25-1; no clear D gene. Germline lookup yields CDR1 MGHDK and CDR2 SYGVNS. V lost 3 bases and J lost 9, with 15 bases in between. The CDR3 is 15 residues long. The CDR3: CASSDARGRTSPLHF. The CDR3 DNA sequence: TGTGCCAGCAGTGACGCCCGGGGTCGGACTTCACCCCTCCACTTT.

The chain recombines TRBV5-1 with TRBJ2-1; 8 bases are shared with TRBD2. The V and J ends lost 0 bases and 10 bases, in that order; junction bases with no gene match: 6. Germline CDR1 reads SGHRS; CDR2 reads YFSETQ. CDR3 length: 14 amino acids. CDR3 nucleotides: TGCGCCAGCAGCTTGGCCACTAGCGGACAAGAGCAGTTCTTC. Protein product: CASSLATSGQEQFF.

This chain joins TRBV6-4 and TRBJ2-4; D ambiguous. CDR1 and CDR2 (germline): MRHNA, SNTAGT. V was trimmed by 8 bases and J by 0 bases, leaving 17 bases between them. This CDR3 has 16 residues. DNA for the CDR3: TGTGCCAGCTTAAGGCTAGAATCTTTAGCCAAAAACATTCAGTACTTC. It codes for CASLRLESLAKNIQYF.

The V and J genes are TRBV5-4 and TRBJ1-1; D perhaps matches TRBD1 (6 bases). V dropped 3 bases and J dropped 12 bases, with 18 bases sitting between them. CDR3 length: 13 residues. Germline-derived CDR1 and CDR2 are SGHNT and YYREEE (reference sequence). The CDR3 bases are TGTGCCAGCAGCTCTATTAATGGGGGGGCAACTTTCTTT. The encoded protein is CASSSINGGATFF. Complete variable domain (other parts from reference TRBV5-4 and TRBJ1-1): ETGVTQSPTHLIKTRGQQVTLRCSSQSGHNTVSWYQQALGQGPQFIFQYYREEENGRGNFPPRFSGLQFPNYSSELNVNALELDDSALYLCASSSINGGATFFGQGTRLTVV.

This chain joins TRBV27 and TRBJ2-7, with D possibly TRBD1 on 5 matching bases. The CDR3 contains 14 residues. Germline CDR1 MNHEY, CDR2 SMNVEV (reference sequence). Trimming took 2 bases from V and 3 from J, leaving 11 bases between them. The CDR3 sequence is CASSLNRNDYEQYF. The CDR3 nucleotides are TGTGCCAGCAGTTTAAACAGGAACGACTACGAGCAGTACTTC.

This clone was observed a single time. The chain employs TRBV7-2 and TRBJ2-7, with TRBD1 identical over 9 bases. CDR1 SGHTA and CDR2 FQGNSA come from the germline V gene. The V gene end was trimmed by 4 bases and the J gene end by 4 bases; junction bases not matched to a gene: 5. This CDR3 contains 14 residues. Here the CDR3 reads CASSSWDRAYEQYF. The DNA of the CDR3 is TGTGCCAGCAGCTCGTGGGACAGGGCGTACGAGCAGTACTTC.

This chain connects TRBV5-6 to TRBJ2-3; TRBD2 agrees at 9 bases. Germline trimming cut 4 bases from V and 6 bases from J; bases unmatched to any gene: 9. CDR3 length equals 15 residues. Germline CDR1 is SGHDT and CDR2 is YYEEEE. The chain's CDR3 is CASSRAGGLPDTQYF. Here the CDR3 DNA reads TGTGCCAGCAGCAGAGCGGGGGGTTTACCCGATACGCAGTATTTT.

This sequence joins TRBV10-3 and TRBJ2-5, with 13 bases fitting TRBD2. Trimming took 3 bases from V and 5 from J; bases not matched to a gene: 9. The CDR3 consists of 17 residues. Germline V CDR1 and CDR2: ENHRY, SYGVKD. CDR3 amino acids: CAISDPLLAGGRETQYF. In nucleotides, the CDR3 is TGTGCCATCAGTGACCCCCTACTAGCGGGAGGGAGGGAGACCCAGTACTTC.

In regard to this clone: The germline gene is not matched at one end of the junction; a read error may be the cause. This chain links TRBV7-7 with TRBJ2-1, with 10 bases fitting TRBD2. Germline V lookup: CDR1 SSHAT, CDR2 FNYEAQ (reference sequence). CDR3 length equals 16 residues. CDR3 coding DNA: TGTGCTAGCAGCTTATCACTAGCGGGAATGGAAAGTGAGCAGTTCTTC. This gives the protein CASSLSLAGMESEQFF. The full variable domain, completed using reference TRBV7-7 and TRBJ2-1, is GAGVSQSPRYKVTKRGQDVTLRCDPISSHATLYWYQQALGQGPEFLTYFNYEAQPDKSGLPSDRFSAERPEGSISTLTIQRTEQRDSAMYRCASSLSLAGMESEQFFGPGTRLTVL.